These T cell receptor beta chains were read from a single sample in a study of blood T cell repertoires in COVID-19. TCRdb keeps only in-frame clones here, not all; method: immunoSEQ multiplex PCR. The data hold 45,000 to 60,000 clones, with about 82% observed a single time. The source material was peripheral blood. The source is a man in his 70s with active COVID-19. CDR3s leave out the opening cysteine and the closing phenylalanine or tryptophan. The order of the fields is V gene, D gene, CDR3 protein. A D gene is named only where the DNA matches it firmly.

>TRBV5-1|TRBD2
ASSPGLAGGPETQY
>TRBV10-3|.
ASGVGQETQY
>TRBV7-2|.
ASSLAGGQGYT
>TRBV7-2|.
ASSFSTTSQY
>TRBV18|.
ASSPVRGLSSGNTIY
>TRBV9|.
ASSVSPGQNTGELF
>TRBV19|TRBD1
ASTSIGTGPSGNTIY
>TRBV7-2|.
ASSLGWYRRPWYGYT
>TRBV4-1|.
ASSQEGLATYGYT
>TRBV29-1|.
SVDLGTDTQY
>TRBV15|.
ATSRSKDSYNEQF
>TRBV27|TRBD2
ASRISGGDEQY
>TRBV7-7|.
ASSSGLNTGELF
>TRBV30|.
AWSPRLLQQGGSEAF
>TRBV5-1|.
ASSLARNTGELF
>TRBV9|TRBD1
ASSGGQGSYEQY
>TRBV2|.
ASSQEWETQY
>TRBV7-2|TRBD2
ASSLGLADTDTQY
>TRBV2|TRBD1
ASSEAGQFSDTQY
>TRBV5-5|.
ASSLGQANNEQF
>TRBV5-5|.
ASSPLALSGANVLT
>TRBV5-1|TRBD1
ASKRQGASDGYT
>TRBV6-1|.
ASSVSGVGGANVLT
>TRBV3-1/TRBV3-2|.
ASSQELVKTQY
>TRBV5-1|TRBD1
ASSSPGQPREQY
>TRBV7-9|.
ASSLQGHEQY
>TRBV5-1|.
ASSLELGWYEQY
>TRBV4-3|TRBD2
ASSQRAGGRFQETQY
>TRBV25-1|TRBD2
ASSEFGGRGLDTQY
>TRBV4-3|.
ASSLGRTGEKLF
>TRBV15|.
ATSRDQTDKNIQY